This T cell receptor (beta chain) was recovered during a study of blood T cell repertoires in COVID-19. Study-level background: PBMCs, B-cell-depleted T cells, or T cells were the source of the cDNA or gDNA that made up the material.

Per the original data handling: How many nucleated cells were present was estimated from reference gene primer amplification. Sequencing used immunoSEQ multiplex PCR; TCRdb keeps in-frame clones, though not all of them. Clone size and the V and J calls come from that table; the DNA yielded D and trimming. This sample has more than 65,000 clones, with less than 90% found just once. The CDR3 loop spans 12 amino acids. The V end was cut by 3 bases, the J end by 6 bases, with 6 bases between. Per the germline V gene, CDR1 is SEHNR and CDR2 is FQNEAQ (reference sequence). This clonotype was obtained from a man aged 60 to 69 with active or convalescent COVID-19. The gene calls are TRBV7-9 and TRBJ1-5; D unresolved. The sequenced material came from peripheral blood. Written as DNA, the CDR3 is TGTGCCAGCAGCTTGGGCGTTCAGCCCCAGCATTTT. Its translation: CASSLGVQPQHF. The variable domain in full, completed from reference TRBV7-9 and TRBJ1-5, reads DTGVSQNPRHKITKRGQNVTFRCDPISEHNRLYWYRQTLGQGPEFLTYFQNEAQLEKSRLLSDRFSAERPKGSFSTLEIQRTEQGDSAMYLCASSLGVQPQHFGDGTRLSIL.